The present TCR beta chain was sequenced within a study of prognosis after radiotherapy for stage I lung cancer. Study results and caveats: Unique TCR clone counts fell after stereotactic body radiation therapy, median around 9,500 versus 6,500.

Peripheral blood samples of roughly 6 milliliters were drawn at each of two time points. At least ten counts were recorded for this clonotype. Its specificity is not known. Amplicons of TCR beta CDR3 were generated from genomic DNA by two-round multiplex PCR. Primers were specific to each TRBV and TRBJ gene in first-round PCR. TCRdb reprocessed the multiplex PCR reads with MiXCR, giving one entry per CDR3 protein. The sample carries 30,000 or so distinct CDR3 sequences, about 42% recorded once. Germline lookup yields CDR1 DFQATT and CDR2 SNEGSKA (reference sequence). V lost 5 bases to trimming and J lost 8 bases, with 16 bases between them. This CDR3 is built from 13 residues.

Here the sequenced sample was PBMCs, taken before or after stereotactic body radiation therapy (not recorded which). This chain uses TRBV20-1 with TRBJ2-1; possible D gene TRBD1, 6 bases. This receptor was obtained from a donor over 45 with non-small cell lung cancer. The CDR3 nucleotides are TGCAGTGCTTCCCAGGGGCGCGGCCATGAGCAGTTCTTC. Translated: CSASQGRGHEQFF.